This TCR beta chain was documented in a study of tumour-infiltrating T cells in Burkitt lymphoma. About the research overall: The Burkitt lymphoma cohort spanned all epidemiological subtypes. Survival, overall and progression-free, tracked with productive clonality.

The repertoire was sequenced with immunoSEQ multiplex PCR; TCRdb's copy has only in-frame clones and lacks some. The sample carries around 2,100 clones, roughly 14% recorded once. To note about this clone: As yet, its antigen is unknown.

General observations from the study: Several public clonotypes were shared across many Burkitt lymphoma patients.

The clonotype was recovered from a human donor with Burkitt lymphoma. The specimen sequenced was tumor tissue.

This chain's CDR3 is CASSSLTGGAEAFF. For the CDR3, the DNA is TGTGCCAGCAGCTCCTTAACAGGGGGGGCTGAAGCTTTCTTT. V usage is TRBV11-2 and J usage is TRBJ1-1, with TRBD1 matching 8 bases. Trimming removed 4 bases from V and 6 bases from J; junction bases left unmatched: 7. The CDR3 has 14 residues. Per the germline V gene, CDR1 is SGHAT and CDR2 is FQNNGV.